This T cell receptor beta chain was captured in a study of shared clonotypes between healthy human individuals. TCRdb's table, derived via immunoSEQ multiplex PCR, lists solely in-frame clones and lacks some. The table lists 2 million to 2.5 million clones, roughly 90% of them singletons, with approximately 0.41% in the top ten. The germline gives CDR1 SGHTS, CDR2 YDEGEE. The CDR3 has 18 amino acids. V was clipped by 0 bases and J by 1 base; unmatched bases: 5. Concerning this clone: Its antigen is as yet unknown.

CD4+ cell separation produced CD45RA+ naive and CD45RA-negative memory subsets. Findings of the study overall: Apart from blood, nothing was sampled; tissue repertoires likely differ.

The chain employs TRBV5-8 and TRBJ2-3; 13 nucleotides match TRBD2. Sequencing was done on a sample of naive CD4+ T cells from PBMCs. The subset is: CD45RA+ positively selected. This receptor was obtained from a young man in good health. Some clones in this sample may be carry-over from other donors' samples. The CDR3 region is CASSLGTSGSGGTDTQYF. In DNA, the CDR3 is TGTGCCAGCAGCTTGGGGACTAGCGGGAGTGGGGGCACAGATACGCAGTATTTT.